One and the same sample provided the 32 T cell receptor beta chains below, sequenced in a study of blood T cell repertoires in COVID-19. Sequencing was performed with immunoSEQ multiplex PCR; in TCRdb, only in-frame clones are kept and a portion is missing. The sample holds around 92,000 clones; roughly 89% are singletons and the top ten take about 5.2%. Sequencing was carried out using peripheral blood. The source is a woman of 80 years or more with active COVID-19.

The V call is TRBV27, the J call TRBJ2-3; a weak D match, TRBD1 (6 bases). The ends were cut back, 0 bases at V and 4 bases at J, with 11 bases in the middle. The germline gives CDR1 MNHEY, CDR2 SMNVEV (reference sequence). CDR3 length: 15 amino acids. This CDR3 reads CASSLSGRGADTQYF. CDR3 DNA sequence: TGTGCCAGCAGTTTATCGGGCAGGGGTGCAGATACGCAGTATTTT.

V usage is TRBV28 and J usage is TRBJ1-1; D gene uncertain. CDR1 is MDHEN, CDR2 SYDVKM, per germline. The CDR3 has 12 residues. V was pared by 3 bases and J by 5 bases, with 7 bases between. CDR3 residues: CASSLRVTEAFF. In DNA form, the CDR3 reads TGTGCCAGCAGTTTGAGGGTAACTGAAGCTTTCTTT. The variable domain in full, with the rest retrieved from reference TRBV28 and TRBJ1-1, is DVKVTQSSRYLVKRTGEKVFLECVQDMDHENMFWYRQDPGLGLRLIYFSYDVKMKEKGDIPEGYSVSREKKERFSLILESASTNQTSMYLCASSLRVTEAFFGQGTRLTVV.

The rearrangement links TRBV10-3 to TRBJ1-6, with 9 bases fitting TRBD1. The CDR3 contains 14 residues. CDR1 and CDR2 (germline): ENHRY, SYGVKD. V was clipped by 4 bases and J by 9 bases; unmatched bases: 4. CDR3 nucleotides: TGTGCCATCAGTGGGGGGGACAGGGTTTCACCCCTCCACTTT. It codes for CAISGGDRVSPLHF.

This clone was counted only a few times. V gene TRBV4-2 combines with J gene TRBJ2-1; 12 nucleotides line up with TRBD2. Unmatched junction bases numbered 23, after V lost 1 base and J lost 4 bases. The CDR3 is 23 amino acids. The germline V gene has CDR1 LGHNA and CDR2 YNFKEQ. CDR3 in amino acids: CASSQALSAGTSGSPGGYNEQFF. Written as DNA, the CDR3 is TGTGCCAGCAGCCAAGCGCTTAGTGCGGGGACTAGCGGGTCCCCTGGGGGGTACAATGAGCAGTTCTTC.

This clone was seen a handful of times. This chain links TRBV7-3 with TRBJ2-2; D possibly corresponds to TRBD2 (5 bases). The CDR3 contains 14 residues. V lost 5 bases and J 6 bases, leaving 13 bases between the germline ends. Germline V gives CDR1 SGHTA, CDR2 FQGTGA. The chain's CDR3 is CASSRRQEAGELFF. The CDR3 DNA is TGTGCCAGCAGCCGAAGGCAGGAGGCCGGGGAGCTGTTTTTT.

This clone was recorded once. Here the CDR3 reads CASSSPSTGTTEAFF. The CDR3 nucleotides read TGTGCCAGCAGCTCCCCTTCGACAGGGACTACTGAAGCTTTCTTT. The J gene is TRBJ1-1, the V gene TRBV7-3, with 7 bases fitting TRBD1. CDR1 is SGHTA and CDR2 is FQGTGA in the germline V gene. The CDR3 length is 15 residues. V was clipped by 4 bases and J by 5 bases; unmatched bases: 10. The complete variable domain, with remaining parts taken from reference TRBV7-3 and TRBJ1-1, reads GAGVSQTPSNKVTEKGKYVELRCDPISGHTALYWYRQSLGQGPEFLIYFQGTGAADDSGLPNDRFFAVRPEGSVSTLKIQRTERGDSAVYLCASSSPSTGTTEAFFGQGTRLTVV.

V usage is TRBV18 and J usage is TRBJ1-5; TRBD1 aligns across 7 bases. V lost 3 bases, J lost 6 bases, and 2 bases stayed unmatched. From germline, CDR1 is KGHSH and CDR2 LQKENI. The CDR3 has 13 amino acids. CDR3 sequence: CASSPTGSQPQHF. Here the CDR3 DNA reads TGTGCCAGCTCACCGACAGGGAGTCAGCCCCAGCATTTT.

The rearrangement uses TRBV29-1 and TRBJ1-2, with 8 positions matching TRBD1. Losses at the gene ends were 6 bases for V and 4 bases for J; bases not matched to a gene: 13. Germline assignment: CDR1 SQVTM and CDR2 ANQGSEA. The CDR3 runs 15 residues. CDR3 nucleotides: TGCAGCGTATCTCGGACAGGGTTGGGGTCCTATGGCTACACCTTC. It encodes CSVSRTGLGSYGYTF.

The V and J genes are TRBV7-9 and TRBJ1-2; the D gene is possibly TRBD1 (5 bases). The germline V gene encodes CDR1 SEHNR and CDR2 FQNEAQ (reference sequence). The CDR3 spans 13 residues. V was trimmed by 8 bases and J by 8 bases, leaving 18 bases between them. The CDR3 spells CASGRGDGRGYTF. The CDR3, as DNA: TGTGCCAGCGGCCGGGGGGACGGCCGAGGCTACACCTTC. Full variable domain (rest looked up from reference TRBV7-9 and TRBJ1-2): DTGVSQNPRHKITKRGQNVTFRCDPISEHNRLYWYRQTLGQGPEFLTYFQNEAQLEKSRLLSDRFSAERPKGSFSTLEIQRTEQGDSAMYLCASGRGDGRGYTFGSGTRLTVV.

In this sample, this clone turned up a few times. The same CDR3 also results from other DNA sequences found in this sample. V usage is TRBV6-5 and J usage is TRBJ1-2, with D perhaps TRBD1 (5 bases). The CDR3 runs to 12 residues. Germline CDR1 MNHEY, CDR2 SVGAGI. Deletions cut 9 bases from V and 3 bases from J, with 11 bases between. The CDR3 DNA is TGTGCCAGTAGCAGGGCTGACTATGGCTACACCTTC. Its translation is CASSRADYGYTF.

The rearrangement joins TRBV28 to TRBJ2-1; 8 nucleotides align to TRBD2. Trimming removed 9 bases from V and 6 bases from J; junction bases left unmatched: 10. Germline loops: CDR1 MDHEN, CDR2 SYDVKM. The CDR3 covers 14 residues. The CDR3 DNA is TGTGCCAGTCAAAACAGCGGGAGCGTCAATGAGCAGTTCTTC. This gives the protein CASQNSGSVNEQFF. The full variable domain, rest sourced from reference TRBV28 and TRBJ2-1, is DVKVTQSSRYLVKRTGEKVFLECVQDMDHENMFWYRQDPGLGLRLIYFSYDVKMKEKGDIPEGYSVSREKKERFSLILESASTNQTSMYLCASQNSGSVNEQFFGPGTRLTVL.

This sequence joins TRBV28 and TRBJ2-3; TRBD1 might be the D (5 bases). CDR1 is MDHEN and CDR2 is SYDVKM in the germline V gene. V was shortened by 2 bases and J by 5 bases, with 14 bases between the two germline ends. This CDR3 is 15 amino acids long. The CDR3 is CASSLQDKILDTQYF. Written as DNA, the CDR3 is TGTGCCAGCAGTTTACAGGACAAAATTTTAGATACGCAGTATTTT.

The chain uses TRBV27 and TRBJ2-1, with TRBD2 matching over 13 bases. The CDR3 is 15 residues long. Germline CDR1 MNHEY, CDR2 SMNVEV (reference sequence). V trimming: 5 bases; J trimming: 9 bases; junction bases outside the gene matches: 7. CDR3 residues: CASSKGLAGLGEQFF. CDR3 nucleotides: TGTGCCAGCAGTAAGGGACTAGCGGGATTAGGTGAGCAGTTCTTC.

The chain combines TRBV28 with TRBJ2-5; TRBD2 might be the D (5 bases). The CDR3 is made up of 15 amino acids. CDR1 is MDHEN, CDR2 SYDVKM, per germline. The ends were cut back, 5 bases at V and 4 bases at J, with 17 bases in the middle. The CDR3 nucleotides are TGTGCCAGCAGTGGCGAACCGGCCCGGGGAGAGACCCAGTACTTC. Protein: CASSGEPARGETQYF.

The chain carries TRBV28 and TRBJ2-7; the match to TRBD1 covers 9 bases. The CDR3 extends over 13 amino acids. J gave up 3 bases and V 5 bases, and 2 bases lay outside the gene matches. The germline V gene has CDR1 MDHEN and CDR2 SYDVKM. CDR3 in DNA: TGTGCCAGCAGTAAGACAGGGGGCTACGAGCAGTACTTC. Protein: CASSKTGGYEQYF.

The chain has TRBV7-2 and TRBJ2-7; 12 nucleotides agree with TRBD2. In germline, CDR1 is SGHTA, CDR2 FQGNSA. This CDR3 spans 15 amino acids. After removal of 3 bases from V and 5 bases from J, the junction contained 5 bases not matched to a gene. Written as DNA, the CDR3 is TGTGCCAGCAGCTTTACTAGCGGGAGGAATAACGAGCAGTACTTC. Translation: CASSFTSGRNNEQYF.

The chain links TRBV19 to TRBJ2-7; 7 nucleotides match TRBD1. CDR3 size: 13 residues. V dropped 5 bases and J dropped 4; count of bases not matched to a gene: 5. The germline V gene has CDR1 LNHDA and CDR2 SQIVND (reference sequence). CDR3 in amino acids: CASSRDRKYEQYF. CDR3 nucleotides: TGTGCCAGTAGTCGGGACAGAAAATACGAGCAGTACTTC.

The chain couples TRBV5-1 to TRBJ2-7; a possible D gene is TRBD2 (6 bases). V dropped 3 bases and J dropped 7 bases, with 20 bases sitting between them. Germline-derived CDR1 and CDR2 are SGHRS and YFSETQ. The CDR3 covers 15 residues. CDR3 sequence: CASSSRIGGMREQYF. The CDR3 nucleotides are TGCGCCAGCAGCTCCCGGATTGGAGGGATGAGGGAGCAGTACTTC.

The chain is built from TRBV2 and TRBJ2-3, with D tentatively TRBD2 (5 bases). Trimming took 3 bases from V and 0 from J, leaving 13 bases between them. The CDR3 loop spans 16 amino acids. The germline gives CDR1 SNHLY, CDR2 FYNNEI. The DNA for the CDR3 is TGTGCCAGCAGTGACAGAGGGCGATCTAGCACAGATACGCAGTATTTT. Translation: CASSDRGRSSTDTQYF. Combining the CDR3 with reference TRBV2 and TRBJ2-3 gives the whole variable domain EPEVTQTPSHQVTQMGQEVILRCVPISNHLYFYWYRQILGQKVEFLVSFYNNEISEKSEIFDDQFSVERPDGSNFTLKIRSTKLEDSAMYFCASSDRGRSSTDTQYFGPGTRLTVL.

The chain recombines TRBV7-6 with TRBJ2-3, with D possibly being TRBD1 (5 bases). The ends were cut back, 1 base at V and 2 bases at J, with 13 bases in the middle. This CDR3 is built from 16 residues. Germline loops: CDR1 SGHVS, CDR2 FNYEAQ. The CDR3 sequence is CASSLVRGFLTDTQYF. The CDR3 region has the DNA TGTGCCAGCAGCTTAGTAAGGGGCTTTCTCACAGATACGCAGTATTTT.

This CDR3 is CASSPFPSGGSYVDSPLHF. CDR3 coding DNA: TGTGCCAGCAGTCCCTTCCCTTCAGGGGGCTCTTACGTTGATTCACCCCTCCACTTT. V and J are TRBV9 and TRBJ1-6; 8 positions agree with TRBD1. The germline CDR1 and CDR2 sequences are SGDLS and YYNGEE. The V gene end was trimmed by 5 bases and the J gene end by 8 bases; junction bases not matched to a gene: 21. CDR3 length: 19 amino acids.

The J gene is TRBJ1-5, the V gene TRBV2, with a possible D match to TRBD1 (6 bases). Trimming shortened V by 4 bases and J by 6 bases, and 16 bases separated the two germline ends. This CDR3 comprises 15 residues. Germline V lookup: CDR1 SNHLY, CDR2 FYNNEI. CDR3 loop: CASSGEQGGGQPQHF. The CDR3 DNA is TGTGCCAGCAGTGGGGAACAGGGTGGAGGTCAGCCCCAGCATTTT.

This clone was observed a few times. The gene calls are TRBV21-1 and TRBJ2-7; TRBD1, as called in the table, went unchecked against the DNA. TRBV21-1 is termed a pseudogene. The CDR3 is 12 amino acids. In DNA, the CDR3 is TGTGCCAGCAGGACAGCAAGCTACGAGCAGTACTTC. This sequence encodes CASRTASYEQYF.

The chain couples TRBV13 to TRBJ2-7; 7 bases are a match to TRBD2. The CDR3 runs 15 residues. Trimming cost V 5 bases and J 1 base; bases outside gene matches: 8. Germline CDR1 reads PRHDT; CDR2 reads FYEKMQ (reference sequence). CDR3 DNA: TGTGCCAGCAGCGACTCGACTAGCCCTTCCTACGAGCAGTACTTC. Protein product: CASSDSTSPSYEQYF.

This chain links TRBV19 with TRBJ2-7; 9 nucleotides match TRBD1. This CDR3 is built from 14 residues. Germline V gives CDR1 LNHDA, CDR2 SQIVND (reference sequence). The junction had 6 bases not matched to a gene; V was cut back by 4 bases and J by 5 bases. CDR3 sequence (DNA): TGTGCCAGTAGTAAAGGACAGGGGACCCACGAGCAGTACTTC. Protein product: CASSKGQGTHEQYF.

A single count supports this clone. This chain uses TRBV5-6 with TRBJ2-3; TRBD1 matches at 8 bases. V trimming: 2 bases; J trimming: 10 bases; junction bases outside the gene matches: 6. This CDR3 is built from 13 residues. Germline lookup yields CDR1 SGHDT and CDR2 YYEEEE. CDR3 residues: CASSLQGGRAQYF. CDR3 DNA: TGTGCCAGCAGCTTACAGGGGGGTCGCGCGCAGTATTTT. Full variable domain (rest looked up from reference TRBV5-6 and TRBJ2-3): DAGVTQSPTHLIKTRGQQVTLRCSPKSGHDTVSWYQQALGQGPQFIFQYYEEEERQRGNFPDRFSGHQFPNYSSELNVNALLLGDSALYLCASSLQGGRAQYFGPGTRLTVL.

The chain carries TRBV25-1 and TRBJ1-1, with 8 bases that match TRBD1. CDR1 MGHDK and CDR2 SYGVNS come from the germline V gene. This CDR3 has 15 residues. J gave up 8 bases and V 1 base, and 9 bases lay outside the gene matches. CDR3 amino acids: CASSEFPYRGDEAFF. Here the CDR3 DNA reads TGTGCCAGCAGTGAATTTCCCTACAGGGGGGACGAAGCTTTCTTT. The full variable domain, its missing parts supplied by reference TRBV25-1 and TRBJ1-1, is EADIYQTPRYLVIGTGKKITLECSQTMGHDKMYWYQQDPGMELHLIHYSYGVNSTEKGDLSSESTVSRIRTEHFPLTLESARPSHTSQYLCASSEFPYRGDEAFFGQGTRLTVV.

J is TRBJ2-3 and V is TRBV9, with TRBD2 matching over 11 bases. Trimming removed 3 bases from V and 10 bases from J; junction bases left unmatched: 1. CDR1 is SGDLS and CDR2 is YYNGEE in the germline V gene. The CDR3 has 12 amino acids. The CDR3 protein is CASSEGLAAQYF. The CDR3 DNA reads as TGTGCCAGCAGCGAGGGACTAGCGGCGCAGTATTTT.

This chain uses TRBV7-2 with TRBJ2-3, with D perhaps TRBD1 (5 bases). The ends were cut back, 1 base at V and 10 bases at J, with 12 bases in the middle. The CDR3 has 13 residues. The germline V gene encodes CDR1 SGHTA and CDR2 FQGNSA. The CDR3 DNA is TGTGCCAGCAGCTTAGTGGGGCTAAATGCGCAGTATTTT. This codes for CASSLVGLNAQYF.

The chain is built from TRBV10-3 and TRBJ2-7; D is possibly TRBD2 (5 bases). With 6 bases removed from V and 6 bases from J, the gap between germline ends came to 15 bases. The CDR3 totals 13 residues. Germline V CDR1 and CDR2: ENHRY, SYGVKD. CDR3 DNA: TGTGCCATCAGGCCTCGGGAACCGGGCGAGCAGTACTTC. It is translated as CAIRPREPGEQYF.

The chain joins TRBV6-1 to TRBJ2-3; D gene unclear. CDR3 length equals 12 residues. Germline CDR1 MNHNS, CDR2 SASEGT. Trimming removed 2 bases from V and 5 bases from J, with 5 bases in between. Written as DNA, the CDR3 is TGTGCCAGCAGTGAAAGTAGAGATACGCAGTATTTT. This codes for CASSESRDTQYF.

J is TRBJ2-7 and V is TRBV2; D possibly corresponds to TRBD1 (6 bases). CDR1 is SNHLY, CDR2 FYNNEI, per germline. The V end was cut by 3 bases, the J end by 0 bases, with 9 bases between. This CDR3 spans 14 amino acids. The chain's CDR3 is CASSEDSYSYEQYF. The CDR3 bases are TGTGCCAGCAGTGAGGACAGTTACTCCTACGAGCAGTACTTC.